This T cell receptor beta chain was documented in a study of blood T cell repertoires in COVID-19. Across the study: Material from acute and convalescent COVID-19 was sourced from the United States, Italy and Spain.

In the original analysis: Amplification of reference gene primers was used by the study to estimate nucleated cell counts. Sequencing used immunoSEQ multiplex PCR; TCRdb keeps in-frame clones, though not all of them. That table supplies the V and J calls and clone size; D and trimming were determined from the DNA. The sample consists of 200,000 or so clones, 75% to 90% of them appearing once. This clone showed up just a few times. Sequenced material: peripheral blood. This clonotype was obtained from a woman between 40 and 50 years old with acute or convalescent COVID-19.

The CDR3 reads CASSRTSGRVGVNEQFF. The CDR3 DNA sequence: TGCGCCAGCAGCCGGACTAGCGGGAGGGTTGGGGTCAATGAGCAGTTCTTC. This chain uses TRBV5-1 with TRBJ2-1, with 15 positions matching TRBD2. In germline, CDR1 is SGHRS, CDR2 YFSETQ. There are 17 residues in the CDR3. V lost 4 bases, J lost 6 bases, and 8 bases stayed unmatched.